One and the same sample provided the 24 T cell receptor beta chains below, sequenced in a study of blood T cell repertoires in COVID-19. TCRdb's table, derived via immunoSEQ multiplex PCR, lists solely in-frame clones and lacks some. This sample has some 240,000 clones, with around 90% found just once. The sample was PBMCs or T cells enriched from blood (not recorded which). These receptors were obtained from a woman aged 40 to 50 who had been exposed to COVID-19.

The chain recombines TRBV7-3 with TRBJ2-7, with 10 bases lining up with TRBD1. Germline assignment: CDR1 SGHTA and CDR2 FQGTGA. The CDR3 sequence is 16 residues long. J gave up 1 base and V 5 bases, and 8 bases lay outside the gene matches. The CDR3 sequence: CASSPQTGGGSYEQYF. In nucleotides, the CDR3 is TGTGCCAGCAGCCCGCAGACAGGGGGCGGGTCCTACGAGCAGTACTTC. Variable domain in full (rest from reference TRBV7-3 and TRBJ2-7): GAGVSQTPSNKVTEKGKYVELRCDPISGHTALYWYRQSLGQGPEFLIYFQGTGAADDSGLPNDRFFAVRPEGSVSTLKIQRTERGDSAVYLCASSPQTGGGSYEQYFGPGTRLTVT.

The chain combines TRBV28 with TRBJ2-1; 11 positions match TRBD2. Germline CDR1 is MDHEN and CDR2 is SYDVKM. CDR3 length: 15 residues. V dropped 8 bases and J dropped 8; count of bases not matched to a gene: 11. DNA of the CDR3: TGTGCCAGCGGTGGTAGCGGGAGGGGAATTGATGAGCAGTTCTTC. Translation gives CASGGSGRGIDEQFF. Together with reference TRBV28 and TRBJ2-1, the CDR3 gives the full variable domain: DVKVTQSSRYLVKRTGEKVFLECVQDMDHENMFWYRQDPGLGLRLIYFSYDVKMKEKGDIPEGYSVSREKKERFSLILESASTNQTSMYLCASGGSGRGIDEQFFGPGTRLTVL.

The V call is TRBV7-2, the J call TRBJ2-1, with no clear D. The CDR3 has 14 residues. Germline assignment: CDR1 SGHTA and CDR2 FQGNSA. Trimming took off 4 bases at V and 2 bases at J, with 9 bases between the two ends. CDR3 in amino acids: CASSSGGAYNEQFF. DNA for the CDR3: TGTGCCAGCAGCTCGGGTGGAGCCTACAATGAGCAGTTCTTC.

This sequence joins TRBV7-2 and TRBJ2-2, with 9 positions matching TRBD1. There are 16 residues in the CDR3. J was trimmed by 5 bases and V by 1 base; bases with no gene match: 5. CDR1 is SGHTA and CDR2 is FQGNSA in the germline V gene. The CDR3 sequence: CASSLGGQGKTGELFF. CDR3 DNA: TGTGCCAGCAGCTTAGGGGGACAGGGAAAAACCGGGGAGCTGTTTTTT.

The genes are TRBV18 and TRBJ2-7; D perhaps matches TRBD2 (5 bases). The V and J ends lost 3 bases and 3 bases respectively, with 12 bases between them. There are 14 residues in the CDR3. CDR1 is KGHSH and CDR2 is LQKENI in the germline V gene. In DNA form, the CDR3 reads TGTGCCAGCTCACCCGGAGGAGGACGCTACGAGCAGTACTTC. Translating gives CASSPGGGRYEQYF.

This clone has only one observation. This chain uses TRBV11-2 with TRBJ2-1; D remains ambiguous. CDR3 length: 12 residues. The V end was cut by 10 bases, the J end by 8 bases, with 15 bases between. Per the germline V gene, CDR1 is SGHAT and CDR2 is FQNNGV. In DNA, the CDR3 is TGTGCCACCGTCAGGTGGTCTGATGAGCAGTTCTTC. It is translated as CATVRWSDEQFF.

This clone was found once. V and J are TRBV4-3 and TRBJ1-2; 8 bases fit TRBD1. The length of the CDR3 is 15 residues. CDR1 is LGHNA, CDR2 YSLEER, per germline. V trimming: 1 base; J trimming: 9 bases; junction bases outside the gene matches: 10. The CDR3 DNA is TGCGCCAGCAGCCAAGGCGACCTGCACAGGGGGAGCTACACCTTC. Residues: CASSQGDLHRGSYTF.

The chain recombines TRBV19 with TRBJ1-4; no clear D gene. This CDR3 is 15 amino acids long. CDR1 is LNHDA, CDR2 SQIVND, per germline (reference sequence). V lost 4 bases and J 5 bases, leaving 14 bases between the germline ends. This CDR3 is CASSKTGSPNEKLFF. CDR3 sequence (DNA): TGTGCCAGTAGTAAAACCGGGAGCCCAAATGAAAAACTGTTTTTT.

Remarks on this clone: At one end, the junction sequence differs from germline, possibly due to a read error. V and J are TRBV5-1 and TRBJ1-1; D gene unclear. CDR1 is SGHRS, CDR2 YFSETQ, per germline. The CDR3 sequence is 13 residues long. CDR3 nucleotide sequence: TGTGCCAGCAGCTCGGAAGCAGGTCTCGAAGCTTTCTTT. Amino acid sequence: CASSSEAGLEAFF.

The chain combines TRBV19 with TRBJ1-1; D perhaps matches TRBD1 (5 bases). The V and J ends lost 9 bases and 0 bases respectively, with 14 bases between them. This CDR3 has 14 residues. Germline V gene data show CDR1 as LNHDA and CDR2 as SQIVND (reference sequence). CDR3 nucleotides: TGTGCCAGCCTGATCGACAGTATGAACACTGAAGCTTTCTTT. The encoded protein is CASLIDSMNTEAFF.

The genes are TRBV4-2 and TRBJ1-2, with D hard to call. The CDR3 sequence is 13 residues long. Germline-derived CDR1 and CDR2 are LGHNA and YNFKEQ. V shed 1 base and J shed 5 bases, with 8 bases lying between them. Here the CDR3 DNA reads TGTGCCAGCAGCCAAGCAGACACTTATGGCTACACCTTC. It translates to CASSQADTYGYTF.

The table lists this clone with a few counts. The gene calls are TRBV18 and TRBJ2-3; TRBD2 aligns across 13 bases. The V and J ends lost 4 bases and 2 bases, in that order; junction bases with no gene match: 6. Per the germline V gene, CDR1 is KGHSH and CDR2 is LQKENI. This CDR3 is 17 amino acids long. CDR3 residues: CASSRWTSGGDTDTQYF. The CDR3 region has the DNA TGTGCCAGCTCACGCTGGACTAGCGGGGGCGACACAGATACGCAGTATTTT.

The V gene is TRBV2, the J gene TRBJ1-1; D perhaps matches TRBD1 (5 bases). CDR1 SNHLY and CDR2 FYNNEI come from the germline V gene. This CDR3 has 15 amino acids. With 1 base removed from V and 5 bases from J, the gap between germline ends came to 14 bases. The CDR3 nucleotides read TGTGCCAGCAGTGAAGACAGGTCCCTTTTTACTGAAGCTTTCTTT. This encodes CASSEDRSLFTEAFF.

The gene calls are TRBV27 and TRBJ1-2; TRBD1 agrees at 7 bases. The CDR3 is 15 amino acids. V gave up 5 bases and J gave up 1 base; unmatched junction bases: 7. Germline V gene lookup returns CDR1 MNHEY and CDR2 SMNVEV (reference sequence). Here the CDR3 reads CASSPWDRDNYGYTF. CDR3 DNA: TGTGCCAGCAGTCCATGGGACAGAGATAACTATGGCTACACCTTC.

The V and J genes are TRBV18 and TRBJ2-3, with TRBD1 matching 8 bases. V lost 6 bases to trimming and J lost 2 bases; unmatched junction nucleotides: 10. The length of the CDR3 is 16 residues. CDR1 KGHSH and CDR2 LQKENI come from the germline V gene. The chain's CDR3 is CASSLLGTGATDTQYF. Here the CDR3 DNA reads TGTGCCAGCTCCCTACTAGGGACAGGAGCCACAGATACGCAGTATTTT.

This clone was counted once. The CDR3, as DNA: TGTGCCAGCAGCGCCCAGGGGGGGACAGGGCGGTCGAGCAATCAGCCCCAGCATTTT. Its translation is CASSAQGGTGRSSNQPQHF. The chain couples TRBV9 to TRBJ1-5; the match to TRBD1 covers 9 bases. The V and J ends lost 3 bases and 1 base, in that order; junction bases with no gene match: 14. In germline, CDR1 is SGDLS, CDR2 YYNGEE. The CDR3 is 19 amino acids.

This clone was seen only once. The rearrangement joins TRBV6-5 to TRBJ1-5; D unclear. The CDR3 sequence is 14 residues long. V was cut by 6 bases and J by 0 bases, with 9 bases left in between. Per germline, CDR1 MNHEY and CDR2 SVGAGI. For the CDR3, the DNA is TGTGCCAGCAGCGGACTCAGTAGCAATCAGCCCCAGCATTTT. Its protein product is CASSGLSSNQPQHF.

The chain links TRBV6-5 to TRBJ2-7; 8 nucleotides agree with TRBD2. Trimming cost V 3 bases and J 1 base; bases outside gene matches: 5. The CDR3 extends over 15 amino acids. From germline, CDR1 is MNHEY and CDR2 SVGAGI. CDR3 in DNA: TGTGCCAGCAGTTATAGTCTAGCGGGTTCCTACGAGCAGTACGTC. The encoded protein is CASSYSLAGSYEQYV.

The rearrangement uses TRBV6-5 and TRBJ2-1, with 8 bases matching TRBD1. V trimming: 3 bases; J trimming: 2 bases; junction bases outside the gene matches: 6. Germline V gene lookup returns CDR1 MNHEY and CDR2 SVGAGI. The CDR3 is 16 residues long. CDR3 amino acids: CASSYSGTGAYNEQFF. The CDR3, as DNA: TGTGCCAGCAGTTATTCCGGGACAGGCGCCTACAATGAGCAGTTCTTC.

The sample holds one count of this clone. The chain joins TRBV18 to TRBJ2-5; unclear D gene. Germline V lookup: CDR1 KGHSH, CDR2 LQKENI. This CDR3 spans 15 amino acids. Trimming pared 1 base from V and 4 bases from J, leaving 13 bases between. The CDR3 sequence is CASSPRGPPGETQYF. In DNA form, the CDR3 reads TGTGCCAGCTCACCACGCGGTCCGCCCGGAGAGACCCAGTACTTC.

V is TRBV5-8 and J is TRBJ1-6, with a weak D call TRBD1 (5 bases). The CDR3 is made up of 15 amino acids. Germline assignment: CDR1 SGHTS and CDR2 YDEGEE. V dropped 4 bases and J dropped 13 bases, with 21 bases sitting between them. The CDR3: CASSKGVPPAGPLHF. Written as DNA, the CDR3 is TGTGCCAGCAGCAAAGGGGTTCCCCCGGCCGGGCCCCTCCACTTT.

The V gene is TRBV10-3, the J gene TRBJ2-5, with 15 nucleotides matching TRBD2. The CDR3 contains 18 residues. The V and J ends lost 6 bases and 1 base, in that order; junction bases with no gene match: 9. Germline CDR1 and CDR2: ENHRY and SYGVKD. The CDR3 here is CAISAGLAGGPGQETQYF. In DNA, the CDR3 is TGTGCCATCAGCGCCGGACTAGCGGGGGGGCCCGGCCAAGAGACCCAGTACTTC.

The chain couples TRBV5-1 to TRBJ2-2; tentative D call: TRBD1 (5 bases). The CDR3 sequence is 15 residues long. From germline, CDR1 is SGHRS and CDR2 YFSETQ. Trimming shortened V by 6 bases and J by 2 bases, and 14 bases separated the two germline ends. In DNA, the CDR3 is TGCGCCAGCAAGGGGCAGGTCCTTAACACCGGGGAGCTGTTTTTT. It is translated as CASKGQVLNTGELFF.

The chain links TRBV27 to TRBJ1-2; 12 positions agree with TRBD1. The CDR3 is made up of 16 amino acids. Germline loops: CDR1 MNHEY, CDR2 SMNVEV (reference sequence). After removal of 6 bases from V and 6 bases from J, the junction contained 11 bases not matched to a gene. Here the CDR3 DNA reads TGTGCCAGCAGCAACTTGGGGACAGGGGGCTTTGATGGCTACACCTTC. This sequence encodes CASSNLGTGGFDGYTF.